The 12 T cell receptor beta chains below were found in one sample sequenced in a study of T cell clones after liver transplantation. The protocol was immunoSEQ multiplex PCR, while the TCRdb copy is restricted to in-frame clones and leaves out a portion. The table shows about 70,000 clones, with 80% occurring only once. This sample comprised CD4+ T cells from blood, obtained 12 months after liver transplant. The receptor set was obtained from a human patient who received a liver transplant. Part of the T cells may come from the graft donor.

This chain links TRBV18 with TRBJ2-7; 8 nucleotides line up with TRBD1. Germline CDR1 KGHSH, CDR2 LQKENI. With 0 bases clipped from V and 2 bases from J, the junction kept 3 bases outside the gene matches. This CDR3 comprises 15 residues. The CDR3 region is CASSPPSTGAYEQYF. The CDR3 DNA follows: TGTGCCAGCTCACCACCTTCGACAGGGGCCTACGAGCAGTACTTC.

This chain links TRBV5-4 with TRBJ2-1; TRBD2 agrees at 10 bases. Germline V gene lookup returns CDR1 SGHNT and CDR2 YYREEE (reference sequence). The CDR3 contains 15 residues. The J segment lost 7 bases and the V segment lost 4 bases, leaving 8 bases of the junction unmatched. The CDR3 loop reads CASSPGTSDWNEQFF. The CDR3 DNA is TGTGCCAGCAGCCCCGGGACTAGCGATTGGAATGAGCAGTTCTTC.

This sequence joins TRBV27 and TRBJ2-2; D gene uncertain. Per germline, CDR1 MNHEY and CDR2 SMNVEV (reference sequence). The CDR3 contains 17 residues. V was trimmed by 2 bases and J by 4 bases, leaving 17 bases between them. DNA of the CDR3: TGTGCCAGCAGTTTAGTGTTCCTCGACCCCCCCACCGGGGAGCTGTTTTTT. This codes for CASSLVFLDPPTGELFF.

The chain combines TRBV18 with TRBJ2-3; D perhaps matches TRBD2 (5 bases). This CDR3 region has 16 residues. The V and J ends lost 3 bases and 2 bases respectively, with 15 bases between them. Germline V gene data show CDR1 as KGHSH and CDR2 as LQKENI. CDR3 nucleotide sequence: TGTGCCAGCTCACCCGGGCGGGTCCCCCTCACAGATACGCAGTATTTT. Protein sequence: CASSPGRVPLTDTQYF. Using reference TRBV18 and TRBJ2-3 for the parts outside the CDR3, the full variable domain is NAGVMQNPRHLVRRRGQEARLRCSPMKGHSHVYWYRQLPEEGLKFMVYLQKENIIDESGMPKERFSAEFPKEGPSILRIQQVVRGDSAAYFCASSPGRVPLTDTQYFGPGTRLTVL.

The chain carries TRBV18 and TRBJ1-5; weak D call: TRBD1 (5 bases). Trimming stripped 3 bases from V and 3 bases from J, with 12 bases between. The CDR3 is 15 amino acids. The germline V gene has CDR1 KGHSH and CDR2 LQKENI. The CDR3 here is CASSPQGGPNQPQHF. As DNA, the CDR3 is TGTGCCAGCTCACCGCAGGGTGGGCCCAATCAGCCCCAGCATTTT.

V and J are TRBV28 and TRBJ2-7; D gene uncertain. Germline CDR1 reads MDHEN; CDR2 reads SYDVKM. V lost 2 bases and J 0 bases, leaving 11 bases between the germline ends. There are 15 residues in the CDR3. The CDR3 DNA is TGTGCCAGCAGTTTACTGTCCAGGAGCTCCTACGAGCAGTACTTC. Amino acid sequence: CASSLLSRSSYEQYF.

The chain employs TRBV19 and TRBJ2-5; 11 bases map to TRBD2. The CDR3 spans 16 residues. The junction had 7 bases not matched to a gene; V was cut back by 5 bases and J by 2 bases. Germline CDR1 LNHDA, CDR2 SQIVND (reference sequence). In DNA form, the CDR3 reads TGTGCCAGTAGTCCGGGACTAGCGGTTCCTCAAGAGACCCAGTACTTC. As protein: CASSPGLAVPQETQYF.

The gene calls are TRBV20-1 and TRBJ2-5; no clear D gene. The germline V gene encodes CDR1 DFQATT and CDR2 SNEGSKA (reference sequence). The CDR3 has 11 residues. The V and J ends lost 6 bases and 1 base respectively, with 6 bases between them. DNA for the CDR3: TGCAGTGCGAACTTCCAAGAGACCCAGTACTTC. Translation gives CSANFQETQYF.

This rearrangement joins TRBV7-6 to TRBJ2-2; TRBD2 is a possible D gene (7 bases). V lost 5 bases, J lost 7 bases, and 17 bases lay in between. There are 15 residues in the CDR3. Germline V gene data show CDR1 as SGHVS and CDR2 as FNYEAQ. CDR3 sequence reads: CASSRGAGRNGELFF. The CDR3 region has the DNA TGTGCCAGCAGCCGGGGGGCAGGGCGAAACGGGGAGCTGTTTTTT.

V usage is TRBV5-1 and J usage is TRBJ2-2; D call uncertain. Per the germline V gene, CDR1 is SGHRS and CDR2 is YFSETQ. This CDR3 comprises 14 residues. Between the trimmed V and J ends, which lost 7 bases and 2 bases, there was a span of 12 bases. The CDR3 region is CASFVFANTGELFF. Written as DNA, the CDR3 is TGCGCCAGCTTCGTGTTCGCTAACACCGGGGAGCTGTTTTTT.

For the CDR3, the DNA is TGTGCCAGCAGCCTGTACCGACTAGCGGAGCTCTACGAGCAGTACTTC. Translation gives CASSLYRLAELYEQYF. The chain carries TRBV28 and TRBJ2-7; 9 positions match TRBD2. The CDR3 is 16 amino acids. CDR1 MDHEN and CDR2 SYDVKM come from the germline V gene. Trimming removed 6 bases from V and 3 bases from J; junction bases left unmatched: 12.

The genes are TRBV6-5 and TRBJ2-7; perhaps TRBD1 as D (7 bases). Germline assignment: CDR1 MNHEY and CDR2 SVGAGI. V shed 6 bases and J shed 5 bases, with 14 bases lying between them. The CDR3 is 13 residues long. The CDR3 nucleotides read TGTGCCAGCAGCGCCCCAGGGGGGAACGAGCAGTACTTC. This sequence encodes CASSAPGGNEQYF.